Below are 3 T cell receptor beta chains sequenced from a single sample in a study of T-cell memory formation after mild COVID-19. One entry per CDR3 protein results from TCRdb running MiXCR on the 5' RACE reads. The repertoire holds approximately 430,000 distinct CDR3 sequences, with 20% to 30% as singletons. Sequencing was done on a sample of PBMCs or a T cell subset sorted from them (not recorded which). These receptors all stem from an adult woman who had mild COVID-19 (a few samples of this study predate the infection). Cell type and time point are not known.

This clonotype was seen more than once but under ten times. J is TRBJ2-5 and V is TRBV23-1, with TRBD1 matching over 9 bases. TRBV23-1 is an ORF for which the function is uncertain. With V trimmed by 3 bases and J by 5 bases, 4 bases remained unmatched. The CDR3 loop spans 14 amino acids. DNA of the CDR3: TGCGCCAGCAGTCAGGGACAGGGATTGGAGACCCAGTACTTC. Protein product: CASSQGQGLETQYF.

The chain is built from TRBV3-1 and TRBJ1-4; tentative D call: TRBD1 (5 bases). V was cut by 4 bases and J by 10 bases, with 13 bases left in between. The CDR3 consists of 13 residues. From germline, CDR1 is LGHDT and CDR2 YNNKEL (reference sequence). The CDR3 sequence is CASSPRGRIKLFF. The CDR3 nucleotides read TGTGCCAGCAGCCCGAGGGGACGGATAAAACTGTTTTTT.

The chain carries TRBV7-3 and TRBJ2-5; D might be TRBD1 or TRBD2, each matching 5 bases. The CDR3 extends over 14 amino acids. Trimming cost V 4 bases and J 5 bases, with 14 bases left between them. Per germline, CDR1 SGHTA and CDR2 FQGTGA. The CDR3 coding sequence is TGTGCCAGCAGCTCGGGGCTGAAGCAGGAGACCCAGTACTTC. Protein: CASSSGLKQETQYF. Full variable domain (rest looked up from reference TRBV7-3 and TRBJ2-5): GAGVSQTPSNKVTEKGKYVELRCDPISGHTALYWYRQSLGQGPEFLIYFQGTGAADDSGLPNDRFFAVRPEGSVSTLKIQRTERGDSAVYLCASSSGLKQETQYFGPGTRLLVL.